These 5 T cell receptor beta chains were sequenced from one sample in a study of blood T cell repertoires in COVID-19 (TCRdb year 2020). Receptor amplification or capture employed the immunoSEQ multiplex PCR assay. What TCRdb holds here is the immuneACCESS table cut down to in-frame rearrangements. Part of the clones is not present; checked against another copy, under half of the missing clones reflect an unresolved V gene, and the others are unexplained. In this sample the table shows a few hundred thousand clones, less than 90% of which occur a single time. The ten top clones hold about 7% of the sample. The sample was PBMCs or T cells enriched from blood (not recorded which). The receptors were sampled from a woman aged 40 to 50 who had recovered from COVID-19.

This clone occurred once. The V call is TRBV9, the J call TRBJ2-2, with TRBD2 matching over 7 bases. Trimming at V came to 4 bases and at J to 1 base, leaving 4 bases not matched to a gene. This CDR3 is built from 15 residues. Per germline, CDR1 SGDLS and CDR2 YYNGEE. This CDR3 reads CASSPSGQNTGELFF. In DNA, the CDR3 is TGTGCCAGCAGCCCTAGCGGCCAGAACACCGGGGAGCTGTTTTTT.

This clone occurred a few times. The chain is built from TRBV29-1 and TRBJ2-7, with TRBD2 matching over 8 bases. The germline CDR1 and CDR2 sequences are SQVTM and ANQGSEA. This CDR3 is built from 10 residues. The CDR3 sequence is CTVSGIEQYV. CDR3 in DNA: TGCACCGTTAGCGGGATCGAGCAGTACGTC.

V and J are TRBV27 and TRBJ2-7; the D gene is possibly TRBD2 (7 bases). CDR3 length: 15 residues. Germline lookup yields CDR1 MNHEY and CDR2 SMNVEV (reference sequence). The germline V and J ends were trimmed by 2 bases and 7 bases, with 18 bases remaining between them. The CDR3 reads CASSLRGAGGGEQYV. In DNA form, the CDR3 reads TGTGCCAGCAGTTTACGGGGGGCAGGTGGCGGGGAGCAGTACGTC.

The chain recombines TRBV3-1 (or the pseudogene TRBV3-2) with TRBJ2-5; 10 bases are shared with TRBD1. CDR1 LGHDT and CDR2 YNNKEL come from the germline V gene (reference sequence). The CDR3 length is 15 residues. Germline trimming cut 4 bases from V and 4 bases from J; bases unmatched to any gene: 6. CDR3 region: CASSPGQGNGETQYF. The CDR3 DNA is TGTGCCAGCAGCCCGGGACAGGGGAATGGAGAGACCCAGTACTTC.

This clone appeared once. The rearrangement uses TRBV6-1 and TRBJ2-1, with 10 bases fitting TRBD1. CDR3 length: 17 amino acids. Germline CDR1 reads MNHNS; CDR2 reads SASEGT. Trimming at V came to 0 bases and at J to 2 bases, leaving 4 bases not matched to a gene. CDR3 coding DNA: TGTGCCAGCAGTGAAGCGGGACAGGGGAATCCCTACAATGAGCAGTTCTTC. Its protein is CASSEAGQGNPYNEQFF.